The T cell receptor (beta chain) under discussion was sequenced for a study of T cells after yellow fever vaccination (dated by TCRdb to between 2018 and 2020). Background for the entire study: The SMART-Seq v4 Ultra Low Input RNA kit was used to prepare libraries from fractions with low cell numbers. To follow T-cell clones before and after primary and booster YFV17D yellow fever vaccination, bulk TCR alpha and beta repertoires were sequenced over time. Two healthy male donors, one aged 18 to 30 and one aged 30 to 40 years, were included in the cohort. Blood samples were taken at several timepoints before and after primary and secondary immunization, and bulk PBMC replicates and cell subsets were isolated. Broader findings and caveats from the paper: The study included only two donors, which limits how far the findings can be generalized. Compared with the primary T-cell response, the secondary T-cell response was faster but weaker, reaching its peak on day 5 rather than on day 15. Because abundant contaminating clonotypes from the bulk population could be contained in FACS-sorted repertoires, computational filtering was required. A small fraction of clonotypes appeared in both the CD4 and CD8 compartments, likely as a result of convergent recombination. Most clones expanded after primary vaccination (approximately 97% of CD4 and around 88% of CD8) were re-detected after the booster, suggesting that broad memory maintenance occurred.

Explained via the paper, the treatment or condition label denotes: live attenuated yellow fever vaccine strain. Two biological replicates of bulk PBMCs were collected at each blood-draw timepoint. A standard Ficoll-Paque protocol was used to isolate PBMCs from peripheral blood. TriZol was used to extract RNA from bulk PBMCs, from CD4 and CD8 fractions, and from dextramer-positive and dextramer-negative fractions. TCR cDNA was synthesized by 5'RACE template switching, through which a universal primer site and unique molecular identifiers were introduced. cDNA synthesis was primed from both the TCR alpha and TCR beta constant segments. Library amplification involved two PCR steps, and the second step added sample barcodes and sequencing adapters. Sequencing of libraries was done on Illumina HiSeq 2500 (2x100 bp) or NovaSeq (2x150 bp). Per the original workflow: MIGEC was used to demultiplex reads and collapse the reads into UMI consensus sequences, and MiXCR was used for V(D)J alignment. Using edgeR on replicate PBMC samples, clonotypes were called vaccine-responding if FDR was below 0.01 and the log2 fold change was above 5 up to day 15. CD4 or CD8 identity was assigned to each bulk clonotype according to whether the clonotype was present at higher abundance in the sequenced CD4 repertoire or the sequenced CD8 repertoire. In TCRdb, the public reads were trimmed at Q25 with fastp and aligned with MiXCR, with productive beta chains retained. CDR3 protein sequences are deduplicated, and each keeps its most common genes and DNA. TCRdb's processing, not the authors' own work, is the source of the V and J calls. The sample table lists roughly 500,000 distinct CDR3 sequences, about 19% of them with a count of one. The top ten hold about 13% of the sample.

This clonotype occurred a few times. Its antigen target is currently unknown. No qualities accompany the bases; no much larger clone lies one base away. The starting material was PBMCs, obtained 15 days after the yellow fever booster vaccination. This sequence originates from a man aged 30 to 39 who received the YFV17D yellow fever vaccine.

The nucleotide sequence reads as follows: TGTGCCAGCAGTAATCGACAGGGGGGGGCCGTCATTCAGTACTTC. Its protein product is CASSNRQGGAVIQYF. The chain employs TRBV12-3 or TRBV12-4 and TRBJ2-4, and TRBD1 matches 9 of the central bases. Counted from cysteine to phenylalanine, this CDR3 has 15 amino acids. The retained sequence is limited to the CDR3, 45 bases, with the frame set at the first base. Trimming accounts for 5 bases at V and 9 bases at J, while the number of junction bases matched to no gene is 11.